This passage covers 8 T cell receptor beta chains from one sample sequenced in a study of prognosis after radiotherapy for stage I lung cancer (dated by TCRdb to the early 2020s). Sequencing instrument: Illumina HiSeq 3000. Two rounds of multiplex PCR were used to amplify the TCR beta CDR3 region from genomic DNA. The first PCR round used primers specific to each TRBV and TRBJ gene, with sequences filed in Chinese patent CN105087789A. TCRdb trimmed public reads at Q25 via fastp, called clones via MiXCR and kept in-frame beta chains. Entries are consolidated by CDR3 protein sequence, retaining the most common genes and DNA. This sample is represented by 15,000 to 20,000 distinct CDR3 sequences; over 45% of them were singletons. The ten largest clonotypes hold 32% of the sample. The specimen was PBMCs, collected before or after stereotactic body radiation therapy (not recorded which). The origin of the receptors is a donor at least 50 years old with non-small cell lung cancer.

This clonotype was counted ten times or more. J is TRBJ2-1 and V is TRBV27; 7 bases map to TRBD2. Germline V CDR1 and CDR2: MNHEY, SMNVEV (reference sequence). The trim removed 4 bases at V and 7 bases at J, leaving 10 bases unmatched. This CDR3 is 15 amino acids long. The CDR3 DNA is TGTGCCAGCAGTTCTCTTCGCCCCGGGAGGAATGAGCAGTTCTTC. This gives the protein CASSSLRPGRNEQFF.

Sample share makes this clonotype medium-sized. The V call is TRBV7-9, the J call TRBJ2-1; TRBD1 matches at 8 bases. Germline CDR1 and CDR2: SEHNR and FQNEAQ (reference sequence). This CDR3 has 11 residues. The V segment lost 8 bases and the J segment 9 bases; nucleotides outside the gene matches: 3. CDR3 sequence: CASRQGIEQFF. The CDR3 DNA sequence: TGTGCCAGCCGACAGGGGATTGAGCAGTTCTTC.

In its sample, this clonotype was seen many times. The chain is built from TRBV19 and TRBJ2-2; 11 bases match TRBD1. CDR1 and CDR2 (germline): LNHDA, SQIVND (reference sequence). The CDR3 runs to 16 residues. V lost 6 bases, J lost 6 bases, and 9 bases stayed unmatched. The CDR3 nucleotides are TGTGCCAGTAGACCCCGGGACAGGGGGAGAGCCGGGGAGCTGTTTTTT. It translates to CASRPRDRGRAGELFF.

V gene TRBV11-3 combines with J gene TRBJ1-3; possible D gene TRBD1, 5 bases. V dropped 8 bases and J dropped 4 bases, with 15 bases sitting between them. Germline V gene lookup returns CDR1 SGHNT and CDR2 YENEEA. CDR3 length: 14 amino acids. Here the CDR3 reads CASDLGGVGNTIYF. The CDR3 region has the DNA TGTGCCAGCGACTTGGGAGGGGTCGGAAACACCATATATTTT.

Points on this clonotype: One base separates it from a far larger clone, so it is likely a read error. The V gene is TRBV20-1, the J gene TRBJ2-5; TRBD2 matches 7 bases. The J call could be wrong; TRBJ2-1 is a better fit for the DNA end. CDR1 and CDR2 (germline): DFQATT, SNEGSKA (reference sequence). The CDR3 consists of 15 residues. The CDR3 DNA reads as TGCAGTGCTAGAGATCGGCTAGCGGCCTACAATGATCAGTTCTTC. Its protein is CSARDRLAAYNDQFF.

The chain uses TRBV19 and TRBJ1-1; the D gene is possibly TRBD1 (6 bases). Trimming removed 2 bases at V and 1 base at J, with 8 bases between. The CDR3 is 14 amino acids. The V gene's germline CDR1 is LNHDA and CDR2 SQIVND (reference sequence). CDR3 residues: CASSIRTANTEAFF. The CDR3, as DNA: TGTGCCAGTAGTATACGGACAGCGAACACTGAAGCTTTCTTT.

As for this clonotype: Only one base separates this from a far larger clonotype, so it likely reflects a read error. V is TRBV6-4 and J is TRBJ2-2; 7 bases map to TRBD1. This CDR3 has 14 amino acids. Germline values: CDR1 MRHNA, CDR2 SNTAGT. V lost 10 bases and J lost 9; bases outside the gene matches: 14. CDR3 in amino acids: CATMTGTWTWELFF. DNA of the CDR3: TGTGCCACCATGACAGGGACGTGGACCTGGGAGCTGTTTTTT.

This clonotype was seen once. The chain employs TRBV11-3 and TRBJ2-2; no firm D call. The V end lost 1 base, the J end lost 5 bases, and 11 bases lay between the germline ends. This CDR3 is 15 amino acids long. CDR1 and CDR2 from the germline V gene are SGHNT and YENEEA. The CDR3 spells CASSLVRVPTGELFF. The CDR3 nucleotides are TGTGCCAGCAGCTTAGTTAGGGTGCCGACCGGGGAGCTGTTTTTT.